Shown below are 20 T cell receptor beta chains from a single sample sequenced in a study of blood T cell repertoires in COVID-19. Some clones are missing from TCRdb's copy, which holds only in-frame ones; the method was immunoSEQ multiplex PCR. The table shows approximately 300,000 clones, with roughly 89% occurring only once. Specimen: PBMCs or T cells enriched from blood (not recorded which). These receptors all come from a man in his 60s who had recovered from COVID-19.

This sequence joins TRBV5-1 and TRBJ1-1, with D possibly being TRBD1 (5 bases). CDR3 size: 15 residues. Trimming pared 4 bases from V and 4 bases from J, leaving 17 bases between. Germline CDR1 is SGHRS and CDR2 is YFSETQ. Here the CDR3 DNA reads TGCGCCAGCAGCGAACGGCCCGCGGGGGGCACTGAAGCTTTCTTT. Protein product: CASSERPAGGTEAFF.

Points on this clone: The sample has other DNA sequences that encode this CDR3 too. The chain combines TRBV3-1 (or the pseudogene TRBV3-2) with TRBJ2-1; 13 nucleotides agree with TRBD2. V shed 1 base, J shed 3 bases, and the junction held 0 bases outside the gene matches. CDR1 LGHDT and CDR2 YNNKEL come from the germline V gene (reference sequence). The CDR3 sequence is 16 residues long. The CDR3 spells CASSQGLAGGYNEQFF. DNA for the CDR3: TGTGCCAGCAGCCAAGGACTAGCGGGAGGCTACAATGAGCAGTTCTTC.

This clone was recorded once. The rearrangement links TRBV18 to TRBJ2-5; D might be TRBD1 (5 bases). Germline values: CDR1 KGHSH, CDR2 LQKENI. The V gene lost 3 bases and the J gene lost 3 bases, with 11 bases spanning the gap. The length of the CDR3 is 14 residues. The chain's CDR3 is CASSPVDSKETQYF. In DNA form, the CDR3 reads TGTGCCAGCTCACCCGTCGACAGTAAAGAGACCCAGTACTTC.

This chain connects TRBV6-5 to TRBJ1-4; 7 nucleotides line up with TRBD1. CDR3 length equals 13 residues. The V gene's germline CDR1 is MNHEY and CDR2 SVGAGI. J lost 4 bases, V lost 7 bases, and 3 bases had no gene match. DNA for the CDR3: TGTGCCAGCACCCGACAGGGTAATGAAAAACTGTTTTTT. Residues: CASTRQGNEKLFF.

V is TRBV7-2 and J is TRBJ2-7; D uncertain. CDR1 and CDR2 (germline): SGHTA, FQGNSA. V gave up 0 bases and J gave up 1 base, with 4 bases separating them. This CDR3 contains 13 residues. CDR3: CASSLAYSYEQYF. The DNA for the CDR3 is TGTGCCAGCAGCTTAGCCTATTCCTACGAGCAGTACTTC.

In its sample, this clone was seen once. The V and J genes are TRBV4-2 and TRBJ2-2, with D possibly being TRBD1 (8 bases). Looked up from germline, CDR1 is LGHNA and CDR2 is YNFKEQ. The CDR3 spans 16 residues. Between the trimmed V and J ends, which lost 5 bases and 4 bases, there was a span of 17 bases. The CDR3 loop reads CASSNHNRGGTGELFF. The CDR3 nucleotides read TGTGCCAGCAGCAATCATAACAGGGGGGGCACCGGGGAGCTGTTTTTT.

This clone was found once. The J gene is TRBJ2-7, the V gene TRBV7-6; 7 bases are a match to TRBD1. CDR3 length: 15 amino acids. J gave up 2 bases and V 0 bases, and 4 bases lay outside the gene matches. The germline V gene has CDR1 SGHVS and CDR2 FNYEAQ. The CDR3 region is CASSLAPQGPYEQYF. In DNA, the CDR3 is TGTGCCAGCAGCTTAGCGCCACAGGGGCCCTACGAGCAGTACTTC.

The chain has TRBV5-6 and TRBJ1-4; tentative D call: TRBD1 (5 bases). V lost 4 bases to trimming and J lost 8 bases, with 21 bases between them. Looked up from germline, CDR1 is SGHDT and CDR2 is YYEEEE. The CDR3 consists of 16 residues. The CDR3 sequence: CASSRMAGAGGEKLFF. CDR3 coding DNA: TGTGCCAGCAGCCGCATGGCAGGAGCGGGGGGAGAAAAACTGTTTTTT.

This chain links TRBV6-5 with TRBJ1-2, with TRBD1 as a possible D gene (6 bases). Germline-derived CDR1 and CDR2 are MNHEY and SVGAGI. V was pared by 6 bases and J by 4 bases, with 12 bases between. CDR3 length: 13 amino acids. CDR3 DNA: TGTGCCAGCAGCCTCGGACAGCTCTATGGCTACACCTTC. Its protein product is CASSLGQLYGYTF.

V and J are TRBV24-1 and TRBJ1-1, with TRBD1 identical over 7 bases. The V gene end was trimmed by 3 bases and the J gene end by 1 base; junction bases not matched to a gene: 4. The CDR3 has 15 amino acids. Per the germline V gene, CDR1 is KGHDR and CDR2 is SFDVKD. This chain's CDR3 is CATSDGTDWNTEAFF. The CDR3, as DNA: TGTGCCACCAGTGATGGGACAGACTGGAACACTGAAGCTTTCTTT.

This chain uses TRBV24-1 with TRBJ1-1; 7 bases agree with TRBD1. The germline gives CDR1 KGHDR, CDR2 SFDVKD. The CDR3 is made up of 15 amino acids. The V and J ends lost 3 bases and 0 bases, in that order; junction bases with no gene match: 3. The CDR3 DNA reads TGTGCCACCAGTGATCGACAGGGTGTGAACACTGAAGCTTTCTTT. As protein: CATSDRQGVNTEAFF.

The chain employs TRBV5-1 and TRBJ2-2; tentatively, D is TRBD2 (6 bases). The CDR3 sequence is 15 residues long. The V and J ends lost 5 bases and 2 bases respectively, with 13 bases between them. Germline values: CDR1 SGHRS, CDR2 YFSETQ. The CDR3 region has the DNA TGCGCCAGCAGACTTCTAGCGCTAAACACCGGGGAGCTGTTTTTT. Residues: CASRLLALNTGELFF. The full variable domain, with the rest looked up from reference TRBV5-1 and TRBJ2-2, is KAGVTQTPRYLIKTRGQQVTLSCSPISGHRSVSWYQQTPGQGLQFLFEYFSETQRNKGNFPGRFSGRQFSNSRSEMNVSTLELGDSALYLCASRLLALNTGELFFGEGSRLTVL.

The chain uses TRBV5-1 and TRBJ2-6, with D perhaps TRBD1 (5 bases). V lost 4 bases and J 0 bases, leaving 8 bases between the germline ends. The germline V gene has CDR1 SGHRS and CDR2 YFSETQ. The CDR3 sequence is 15 residues long. CDR3 nucleotide sequence: TGCGCCAGCAGCGGCACAGGCTCTGGGGCCAACGTCCTGACTTTC. Protein sequence: CASSGTGSGANVLTF.

V and J are TRBV5-6 and TRBJ2-6; a possible D gene is TRBD2 (6 bases). V was clipped by 6 bases and J by 1 base, with 11 bases between them. Germline lookup yields CDR1 SGHDT and CDR2 YYEEEE. The CDR3 has 15 residues. Here the CDR3 DNA reads TGTGCCAGCATCCAGGCGGGGTCTGGGGCCAACGTCCTGACTTTC. Its protein is CASIQAGSGANVLTF.

This clone was picked up one time. The chain is built from TRBV6-1 and TRBJ2-5; 10 bases align to TRBD2. V lost 2 bases and J lost 5; bases outside the gene matches: 11. Germline CDR1 reads MNHNS; CDR2 reads SASEGT. The CDR3 runs 17 residues. The CDR3 nucleotides are TGTGCCAGCAGTGAAAGCTTGGTAGCGGGAGGAATGGAGACCCAGTACTTC. Its translation: CASSESLVAGGMETQYF.

The rearrangement joins TRBV5-1 to TRBJ1-6; no firm D call. The length of the CDR3 is 19 residues. Germline lookup yields CDR1 SGHRS and CDR2 YFSETQ. V shed 1 base and J shed 0 bases, with 17 bases lying between them. The CDR3 DNA is TGCGCCAGCAGCTTGAGCAGCGGAGGACTGGCCTCCTATAATTCACCCCTCCACTTT. Protein sequence: CASSLSSGGLASYNSPLHF.

J is TRBJ1-2 and V is TRBV11-1, with TRBD1 identical over 8 bases. V gave up 6 bases and J gave up 4 bases; unmatched junction bases: 4. The CDR3 loop spans 13 amino acids. Germline values: CDR1 SGHAT, CDR2 FQDESV (reference sequence). CDR3 loop: CASRLTGGYGYTF. CDR3 in DNA: TGTGCCAGCAGGTTAACAGGGGGCTATGGCTACACCTTC.

V is TRBV5-6 and J is TRBJ1-5; D perhaps matches TRBD1 (5 bases). V lost 2 bases, J lost 0 bases, and 18 bases lay in between. CDR3 length: 18 amino acids. Germline-derived CDR1 and CDR2 are SGHDT and YYEEEE. The CDR3 DNA sequence: TGTGCCAGCAGCTTTTCGGGAGAGGGGTATTATAGCAATCAGCCCCAGCATTTT. This codes for CASSFSGEGYYSNQPQHF.

J is TRBJ1-6 and V is TRBV6-5, with D unresolved. Trimming removed 11 bases from V and 0 bases from J, with 8 bases in between. The CDR3 totals 13 residues. Germline V gene sequence: CDR1 MNHEY, CDR2 SVGAGI. The DNA for the CDR3 is TGTGCCGCCTGGAGCTCCTATAATTCACCCCTCCACTTT. This translates into CAAWSSYNSPLHF.

The chain carries TRBV5-8 and TRBJ1-5; 7 nucleotides match TRBD1. With V trimmed by 2 bases and J by 5 bases, 4 bases remained unmatched. This CDR3 has 14 amino acids. In germline, CDR1 is SGHTS, CDR2 YDEGEE. CDR3 in DNA: TGTGCCAGCAGCTTCCGGACAGGCTATCAGCCCCAGCATTTT. Translated: CASSFRTGYQPQHF.